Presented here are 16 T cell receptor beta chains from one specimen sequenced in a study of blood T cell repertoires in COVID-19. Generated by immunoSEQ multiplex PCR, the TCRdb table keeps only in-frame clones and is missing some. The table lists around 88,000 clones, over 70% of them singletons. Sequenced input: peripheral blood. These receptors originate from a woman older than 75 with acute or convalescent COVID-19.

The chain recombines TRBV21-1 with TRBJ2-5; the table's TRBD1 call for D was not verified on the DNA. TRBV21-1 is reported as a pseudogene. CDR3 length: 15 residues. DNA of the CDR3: TGTGCCAGCAGCAAAGCTGCAGGGTGTAGGGAGACCCAGTACTTC. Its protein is CASSKAAGCRETQYF.

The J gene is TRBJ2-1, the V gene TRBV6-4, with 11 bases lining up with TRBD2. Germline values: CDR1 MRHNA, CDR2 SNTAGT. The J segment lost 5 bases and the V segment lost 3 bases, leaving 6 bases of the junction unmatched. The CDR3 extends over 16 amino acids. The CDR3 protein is CASSETGTSGHNEQFF. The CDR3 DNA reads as TGTGCCAGCAGTGAAACCGGGACTAGCGGCCACAATGAGCAGTTCTTC.

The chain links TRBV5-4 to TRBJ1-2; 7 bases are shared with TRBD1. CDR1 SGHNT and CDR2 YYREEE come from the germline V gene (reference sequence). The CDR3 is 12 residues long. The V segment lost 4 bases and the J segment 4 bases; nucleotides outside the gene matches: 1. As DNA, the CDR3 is TGTGCCAGCAGCCGGGACAGCTATGGCTACACCTTC. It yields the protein CASSRDSYGYTF.

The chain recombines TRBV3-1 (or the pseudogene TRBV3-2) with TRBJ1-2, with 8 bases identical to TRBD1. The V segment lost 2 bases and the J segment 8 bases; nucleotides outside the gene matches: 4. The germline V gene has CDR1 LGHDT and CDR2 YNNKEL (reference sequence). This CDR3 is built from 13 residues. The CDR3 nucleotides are TGTGCCAGCAGCCAAAGACAGGGGTTCGGCTACACCTTC. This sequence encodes CASSQRQGFGYTF.

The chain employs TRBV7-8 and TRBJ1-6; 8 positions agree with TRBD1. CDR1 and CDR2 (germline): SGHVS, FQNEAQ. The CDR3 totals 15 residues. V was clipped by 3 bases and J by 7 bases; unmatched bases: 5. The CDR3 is CASSLTGAGNSPLHF. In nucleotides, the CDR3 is TGTGCCAGCAGCTTGACAGGGGCAGGAAATTCACCCCTCCACTTT.

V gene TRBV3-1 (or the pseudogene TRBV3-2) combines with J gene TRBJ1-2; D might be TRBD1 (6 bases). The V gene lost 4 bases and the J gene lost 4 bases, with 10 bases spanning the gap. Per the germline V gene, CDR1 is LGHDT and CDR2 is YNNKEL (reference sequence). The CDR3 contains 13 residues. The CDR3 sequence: CASSRTDPYGYTF. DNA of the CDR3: TGTGCCAGCAGCCGGACAGATCCCTATGGCTACACCTTC.

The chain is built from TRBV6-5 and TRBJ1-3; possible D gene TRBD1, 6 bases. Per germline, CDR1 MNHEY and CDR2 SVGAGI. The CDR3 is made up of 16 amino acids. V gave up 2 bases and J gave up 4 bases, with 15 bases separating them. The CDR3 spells CASSYSGAGDGNTIYF. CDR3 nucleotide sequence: TGTGCCAGCAGTTACAGCGGAGCAGGGGACGGAAACACCATATATTTT.

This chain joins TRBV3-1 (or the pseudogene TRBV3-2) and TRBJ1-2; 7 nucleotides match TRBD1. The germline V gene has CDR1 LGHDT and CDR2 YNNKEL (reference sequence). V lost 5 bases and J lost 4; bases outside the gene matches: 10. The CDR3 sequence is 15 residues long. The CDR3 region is CASSKAGGTGYGYTF. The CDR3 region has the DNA TGTGCCAGCAGCAAAGCAGGGGGGACTGGCTATGGCTACACCTTC.

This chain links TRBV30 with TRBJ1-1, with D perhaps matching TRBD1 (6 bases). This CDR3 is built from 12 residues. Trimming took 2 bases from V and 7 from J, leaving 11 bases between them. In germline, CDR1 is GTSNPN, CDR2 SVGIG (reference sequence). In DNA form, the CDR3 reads TGTGCCTGGAGTCAACAGGGATTTGAAGCTTTCTTT. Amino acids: CAWSQQGFEAFF. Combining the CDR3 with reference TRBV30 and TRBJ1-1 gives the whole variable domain SQTIHQWPATLVQPVGSPLSLECTVEGTSNPNLYWYRQAAGRGLQLLFYSVGIGQISSEVPQNLSASRPQDRQFILSSKKLLLSDSGFYLCAWSQQGFEAFFGQGTRLTVV.

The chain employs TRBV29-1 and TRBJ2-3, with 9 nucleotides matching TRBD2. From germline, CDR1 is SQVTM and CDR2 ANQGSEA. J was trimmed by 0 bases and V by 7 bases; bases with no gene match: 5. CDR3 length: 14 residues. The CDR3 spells CSALRGGSTDTQYF. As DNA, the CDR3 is TGCAGCGCCTTGCGGGGGGGAAGCACAGATACGCAGTATTTT.

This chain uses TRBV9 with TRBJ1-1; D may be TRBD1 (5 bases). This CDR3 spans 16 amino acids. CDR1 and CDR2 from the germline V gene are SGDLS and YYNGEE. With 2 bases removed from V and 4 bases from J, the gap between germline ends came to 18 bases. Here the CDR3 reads CASSVGGTIGVTEAFF. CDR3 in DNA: TGTGCCAGCAGCGTCGGGGGAACTATTGGTGTCACTGAAGCTTTCTTT.

CDR3 loop: CASSEKEVRRSEQYF. CDR3 DNA sequence: TGTGCCAGCAGTGAAAAGGAGGTCAGGCGGAGCGAGCAGTACTTC. This chain connects TRBV6-1 to TRBJ2-7; tentatively, D is TRBD2 (5 bases). Germline V gene lookup returns CDR1 MNHNS and CDR2 SASEGT. CDR3 size: 15 residues. V shed 2 bases and J shed 6 bases, with 17 bases lying between them.

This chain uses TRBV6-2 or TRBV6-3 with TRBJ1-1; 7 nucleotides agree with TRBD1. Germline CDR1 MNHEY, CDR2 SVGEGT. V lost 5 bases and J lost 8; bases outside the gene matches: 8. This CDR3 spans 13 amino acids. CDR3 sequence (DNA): TGTGCCAGCAGTATGAGGCCGGGACAGGAAGCTTTCTTT. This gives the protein CASSMRPGQEAFF.

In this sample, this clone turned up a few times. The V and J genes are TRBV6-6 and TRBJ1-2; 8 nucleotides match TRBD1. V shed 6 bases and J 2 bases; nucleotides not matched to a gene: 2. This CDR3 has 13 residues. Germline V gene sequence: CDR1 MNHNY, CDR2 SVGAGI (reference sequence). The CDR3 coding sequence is TGTGCCAGCAGGGACAGGGTGAACTATGGCTACACCTTC. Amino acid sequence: CASRDRVNYGYTF.

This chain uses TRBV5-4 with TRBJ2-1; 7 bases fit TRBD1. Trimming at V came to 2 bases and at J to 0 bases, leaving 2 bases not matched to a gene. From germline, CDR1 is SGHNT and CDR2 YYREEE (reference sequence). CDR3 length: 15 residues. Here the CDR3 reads CASSFNRGSYNEQFF. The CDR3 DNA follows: TGTGCCAGCAGCTTTAACAGGGGCTCCTACAATGAGCAGTTCTTC.

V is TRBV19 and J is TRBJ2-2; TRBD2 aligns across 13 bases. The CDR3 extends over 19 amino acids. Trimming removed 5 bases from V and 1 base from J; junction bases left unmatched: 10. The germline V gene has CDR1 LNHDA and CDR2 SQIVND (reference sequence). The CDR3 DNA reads TGTGCCAGTAGTCCCAGACTAGCGGGGGGCTCACTGAACACCGGGGAGCTGTTTTTT. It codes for CASSPRLAGGSLNTGELFF.